This note documents a single T cell receptor beta chain sequence. Its antigen is not identified. These data come from a study of a mutant IDH1 vaccine in newly diagnosed glioma. Whole-study context: Pretreatment consisted of radiotherapy, temozolomide, or both, with most receiving both.

The data were produced by immunoSEQ multiplex PCR, yet TCRdb's version contains in-frame clones alone and is incomplete. The data contain 20,000 to 25,000 clones, nearly 90% of them singletons. Whole-study findings and limits: Pseudoprogression apparently lacked any relation to changes in top peripheral T cell clonotypes.

The time point was: week 11, during vaccination. Doses consisted of 300 ug of mutant IDH1 20-mer peptide each, paired with topical imiquimod. The TCR originated in a woman aged 40 to 50 with glioma. The sample in question was PBMCs, obtained from a glioma patient whose treatment included an IDH1 peptide vaccine.

The CDR3, as DNA: TGTGCCAGCAGTTTATCGTGGGACATCAATGAGCAGTTCTTC. The encoded protein is CASSLSWDINEQFF. V usage is TRBV27 and J usage is TRBJ2-1; possibly TRBD1 for D (6 bases). Germline V gene sequence: CDR1 MNHEY, CDR2 SMNVEV (reference sequence). This CDR3 has 14 amino acids. Trimming pared 0 bases from V and 6 bases from J, leaving 9 bases between.